The 2 T cell receptor beta chains in this list originate from one sample, sequenced in a study of OX40 agonist ivuxolimab in advanced cancers. Using immunoSEQ multiplex PCR, the repertoire was profiled, and TCRdb retains in-frame clones only, with some absent. The sample consists of tens of thousands of clones, 65% to 90% of them appearing once. The source material was CD4+ or CD8+ T cells sorted from blood, sampled in a trial of the OX40 agonist ivuxolimab. The receptors were sampled from an adult with an advanced solid tumor such as melanoma, head and neck, liver or kidney cancer.

This clone has more than one count but fewer than ten. The chain has TRBV10-3 and TRBJ2-3; D remains unclear. Germline CDR1 is ENHRY and CDR2 is SYGVKD. The CDR3 extends over 14 amino acids. V lost 4 bases, J lost 2 bases, and 10 bases lay in between. The CDR3 DNA is TGTGCCATCAGTGCAGATGCAGTCACAGATACGCAGTATTTT. Translation gives CAISADAVTDTQYF.

The chain carries TRBV21-1 and TRBJ1-1. TRBV21-1 is designated a pseudogene. The CDR3 contains 20 residues. CDR3 in DNA: TGTGCCAGCAACAAATTTACGGGGGCACAGGGTGCGGGAATGAACACTGAAGCTTTCTTT. It yields the protein CASNKFTGAQGAGMNTEAFF.